This T cell receptor (beta chain) is drawn from a study of blood T cell repertoires in COVID-19. Study-level background: Collection of acute and convalescent COVID-19 samples took place in the United States, Italy and Spain. PBMCs, B-cell-depleted T cells, or T cells provided the cDNA or gDNA that made up the material.

In the original analysis: Cell counts per sample came from amplifying reference gene primers. Clones were read by immunoSEQ multiplex PCR, and TCRdb kept only the in-frame ones, dropping some. V, J and clone size reflect that table, while D and trimming were determined from the DNA. This sample has approximately 260,000 clones; 75% to 90% occur once, and the top ten carry 10% to 13%. This CDR3 contains 12 residues. V dropped 1 base and J dropped 3 bases, with 4 bases sitting between them. Germline CDR1 is MDHEN and CDR2 is SYDVKM. The receptor's source is a woman in her 70s with COVID-19, enrolled during active disease. The rearrangement links TRBV28 to TRBJ2-7; D gene ambiguous. Specimen: peripheral blood. CDR3 coding DNA: TGTGCCAGCAGTTTATCCGGCTACGAGCAGTACTTC. Amino acid sequence: CASSLSGYEQYF. The full variable domain, completed using reference TRBV28 and TRBJ2-7, is DVKVTQSSRYLVKRTGEKVFLECVQDMDHENMFWYRQDPGLGLRLIYFSYDVKMKEKGDIPEGYSVSREKKERFSLILESASTNQTSMYLCASSLSGYEQYFGPGTRLTVT.